What follows describes a single TCR beta chain. The same CDR3 arises from other DNA sequences in this sample as well. The data derive from a study of blood T cell repertoires in COVID-19. The assay was immunoSEQ multiplex PCR, and TCRdb's table has in-frame clones only and misses some. The table lists more than 250,000 clones, 70% to 90% of them singletons. J was trimmed by 5 bases and V by 3 bases; bases with no gene match: 3. The germline V gene encodes CDR1 KGHDR and CDR2 SFDVKD. The CDR3 runs 15 residues. The specimen sequenced was peripheral blood. This TCR came from a human donor in a cohort sampled during active COVID-19. V usage is TRBV24-1 and J usage is TRBJ1-2; 12 positions agree with TRBD1. In nucleotides, the CDR3 is TGTGCCACCAGTGATCGGGACAGGGGGCTGTATGGCTACACCTTC. Translation gives CATSDRDRGLYGYTF.